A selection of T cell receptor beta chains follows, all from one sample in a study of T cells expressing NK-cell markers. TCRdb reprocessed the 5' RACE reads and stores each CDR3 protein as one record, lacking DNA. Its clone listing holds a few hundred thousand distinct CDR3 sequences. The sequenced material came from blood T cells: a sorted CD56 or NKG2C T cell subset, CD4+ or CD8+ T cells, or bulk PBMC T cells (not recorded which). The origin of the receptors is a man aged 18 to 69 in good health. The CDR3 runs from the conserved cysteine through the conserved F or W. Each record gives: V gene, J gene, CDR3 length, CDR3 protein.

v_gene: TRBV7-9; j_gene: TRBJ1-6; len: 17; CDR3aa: CASSLAGTGGYNSPLHF
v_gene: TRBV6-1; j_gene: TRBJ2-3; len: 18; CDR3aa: CASSGSKVLAGSADTQYF
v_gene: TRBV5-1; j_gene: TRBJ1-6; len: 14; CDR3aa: CASSLERDGSPLHF
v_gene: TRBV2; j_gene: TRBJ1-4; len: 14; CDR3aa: CASSVTGINEKLFF
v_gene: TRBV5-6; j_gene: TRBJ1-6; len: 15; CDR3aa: CASSSVGREDSPLHF
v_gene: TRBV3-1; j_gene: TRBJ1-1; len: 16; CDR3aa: CASSQAGHRMNTEAFF
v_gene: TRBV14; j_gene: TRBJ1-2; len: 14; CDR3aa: CASSQFTRNYGYTF
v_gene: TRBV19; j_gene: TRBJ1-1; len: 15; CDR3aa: CASSIGRILNTEAFF
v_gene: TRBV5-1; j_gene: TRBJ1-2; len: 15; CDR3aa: CASSRTGRSNYGYTF
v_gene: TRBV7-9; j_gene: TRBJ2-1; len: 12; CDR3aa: CASSLLGTGLFF
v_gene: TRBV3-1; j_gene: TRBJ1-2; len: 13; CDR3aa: CASSFVGFDGYTF
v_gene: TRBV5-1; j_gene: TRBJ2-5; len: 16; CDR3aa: CASSRLGPSRGETQYF
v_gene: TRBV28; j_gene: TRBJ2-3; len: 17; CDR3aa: CASSSYGQGTAADTQYF
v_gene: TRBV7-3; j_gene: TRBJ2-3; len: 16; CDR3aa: CASSNGLAGGTDTQYF
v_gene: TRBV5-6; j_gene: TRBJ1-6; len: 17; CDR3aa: CASNRGRGSSYNSPLHF
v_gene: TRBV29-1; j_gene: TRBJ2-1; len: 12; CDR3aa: CSASPTYNEQFF
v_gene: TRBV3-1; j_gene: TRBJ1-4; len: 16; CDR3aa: CASSQLRSATNEKLFF
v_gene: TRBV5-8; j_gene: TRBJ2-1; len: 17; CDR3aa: CASSLGLEVGSYNEQFF
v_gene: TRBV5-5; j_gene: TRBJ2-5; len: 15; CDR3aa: CASSLRDVIQETQYF
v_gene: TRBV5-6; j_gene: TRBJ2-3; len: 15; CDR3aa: CASSLLGGGGNTQYF
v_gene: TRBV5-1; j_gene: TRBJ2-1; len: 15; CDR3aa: CASSLARASGGDQFF
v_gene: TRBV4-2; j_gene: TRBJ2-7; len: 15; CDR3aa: CASSQGGYGDDEQYF
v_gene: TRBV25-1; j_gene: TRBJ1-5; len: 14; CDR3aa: CASSEPGGYQPQHF
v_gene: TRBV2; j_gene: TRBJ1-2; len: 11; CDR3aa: CASNSNYGYTF
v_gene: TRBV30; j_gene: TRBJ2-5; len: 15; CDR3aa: CAWMRTGVRQETQYF
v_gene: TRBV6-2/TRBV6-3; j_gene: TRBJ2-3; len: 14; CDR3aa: CASSYGSGSDTQYF
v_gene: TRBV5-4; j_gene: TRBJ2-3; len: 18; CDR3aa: CASSLVSGGFTSTDTQYF
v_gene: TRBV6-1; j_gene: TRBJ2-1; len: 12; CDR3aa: CASSTNLDEQFF